Listed below are T cell receptor beta chains from one sample, sequenced in a study of CD4 T cells in relation to SARS-CoV-2 and coronaviruses. Antigens of these TCRs are unknown. Repertoires were generated with immunoSEQ multiplex PCR, while TCRdb's copy carries only in-frame clones and drops some. The table shows about 36,000 clones, with over 70% occurring only once. The specimen was memory CD4+ T cells from PBMCs, cultured in vitro. These receptors were obtained from an adult with COVID-19. Each CDR3 is given with its conserved first and last residue. D genes are given only for firm matches. The size entry is marked missing in some rows and otherwise reads once, few, many or a size class.

d_call: .
v_call: TRBV7-9
j_call: TRBJ1-6
clone_size: few
cdr3_nt: TGTGCCAGCAGCCTAACCGGGCGTCTTAATTCACCCCTCCACTTT
cdr3_aa: CASSLTGRLNSPLHF

d_call: TRBD2
v_call: TRBV5-4
j_call: TRBJ2-5
clone_size: .
cdr3_nt: TGTGCCAGCAGCTTGGTTCGATCTAGCGGGATAAACGGGACCCAGTACTTC
cdr3_aa: CASSLVRSSGINGTQYF

d_call: TRBD1
v_call: TRBV28
j_call: TRBJ2-7
clone_size: .
cdr3_nt: TGTGCCAGCAGCTACAGGGGCCTCTCCTACGAGCAGTACTTC
cdr3_aa: CASSYRGLSYEQYF

d_call: .
v_call: TRBV21-1
j_call: TRBJ1-1
clone_size: .
cdr3_nt: TGTGCCAGCAGCAAAGATTCTGTGGCGGAGGAAGCTTTCTTT
cdr3_aa: CASSKDSVAEEAFF

d_call: .
v_call: TRBV4-3
j_call: TRBJ2-3
clone_size: .
cdr3_nt: TGCGCCAGCAGCCGGTTAAGAAGGGACCAGGAGGGGCAGTATTTT
cdr3_aa: CASSRLRRDQEGQYF

d_call: .
v_call: TRBV28
j_call: TRBJ1-2
clone_size: .
cdr3_nt: TGTGCAAGCGATTTCTTTGGAGGCAATGGCTACACCTTC
cdr3_aa: CASDFFGGNGYTF

d_call: .
v_call: TRBV4-2
j_call: TRBJ2-2
clone_size: .
cdr3_nt: TGTGCCAGCAGCCAACAGGGTACCGGGGAGCTGTTTTTT
cdr3_aa: CASSQQGTGELFF

d_call: .
v_call: TRBV10-1
j_call: TRBJ2-3
clone_size: .
cdr3_nt: TGCGCCAGCAGTGGGGACACAGGGTTCCATACGCAGTATTTT
cdr3_aa: CASSGDTGFHTQYF

d_call: .
v_call: TRBV6-4
j_call: TRBJ1-1
clone_size: few
cdr3_nt: TGTGCCAGCAGTGACTCGAAAGGCACTGAAGCTTTCTTT
cdr3_aa: CASSDSKGTEAFF

d_call: .
v_call: TRBV5-4
j_call: TRBJ1-2
clone_size: .
cdr3_nt: TGTGCCAGCAGCTTTCCGCCGGATTATGGCTACACCTTC
cdr3_aa: CASSFPPDYGYTF

d_call: TRBD1
v_call: TRBV11-2
j_call: TRBJ2-7
clone_size: .
cdr3_nt: TGTGCCAGCAGCGACCCCGGGACAGGGGGCTACGAGCAGTACTTC
cdr3_aa: CASSDPGTGGYEQYF

d_call: .
v_call: TRBV10-1
j_call: TRBJ2-3
clone_size: .
cdr3_nt: TGCGCCAGCTCAACCCCAGGGGAGGGAACAGATACGCAGTATTTT
cdr3_aa: CASSTPGEGTDTQYF

d_call: TRBD2
v_call: TRBV3-1/TRBV3-2
j_call: TRBJ2-2
clone_size: .
cdr3_nt: TGTGCCAGCAGCCAAGATGCGAGCGGGAGTAGGCTGTTTTTT
cdr3_aa: CASSQDASGSRLFF

d_call: .
v_call: TRBV14
j_call: TRBJ1-2
clone_size: .
cdr3_nt: TGTGCCAGCAGCCTTACGTCCTTTGGCTATGGCTACACCTTC
cdr3_aa: CASSLTSFGYGYTF

d_call: TRBD2
v_call: TRBV5-4
j_call: TRBJ2-3
clone_size: .
cdr3_nt: TGTGCCAGCAGCTTGAGTCTAGCGGCCAGAGTCTCAGATACGCAGTATTTT
cdr3_aa: CASSLSLAARVSDTQYF

d_call: .
v_call: TRBV5-5
j_call: TRBJ1-2
clone_size: .
cdr3_nt: TGTGCCAGCAGCTTTAAGGGAGACTATGGCTACACCTTC
cdr3_aa: CASSFKGDYGYTF

d_call: TRBD1
v_call: TRBV18
j_call: TRBJ1-6
clone_size: few
cdr3_nt: TGTGCCAGCTCAGCGACAGGGGGCGAGGATTCACCCCTCCACTTT
cdr3_aa: CASSATGGEDSPLHF

d_call: TRBD2
v_call: TRBV7-8
j_call: TRBJ2-3
clone_size: .
cdr3_nt: TGTGCCAGCAGCTTAGCGTCGCGGGGGGTTGGGGCAGATACGCAGTATTTT
cdr3_aa: CASSLASRGVGADTQYF

d_call: TRBD2
v_call: TRBV10-3
j_call: TRBJ2-7
clone_size: .
cdr3_nt: TGTGCCATCAGCGGGACTAGCGGGAGGGAATTAGCCTACGAGCAGTACTTC
cdr3_aa: CAISGTSGRELAYEQYF

d_call: .
v_call: TRBV9
j_call: TRBJ2-3
clone_size: few
cdr3_nt: TGTGCCAGCAGCGTCCTAGCGATAGATACGCAGTATTTT
cdr3_aa: CASSVLAIDTQYF

d_call: .
v_call: TRBV9
j_call: TRBJ1-2
clone_size: .
cdr3_nt: TGTGCCAGCAGCGTAGGTGGCAGGGCGGGTGGCTACACCTTC
cdr3_aa: CASSVGGRAGGYTF

d_call: TRBD2
v_call: TRBV7-3
j_call: TRBJ2-3
clone_size: .
cdr3_nt: TGTGCCAGCAGCTTAAATACCGGGGGACTAGTTGGCACAGATACGCAGTATTTT
cdr3_aa: CASSLNTGGLVGTDTQYF